Listed below are T cell receptor beta chains from one sample, sequenced in a study of blood T cell repertoires in COVID-19. Using immunoSEQ multiplex PCR, the repertoire was profiled, and TCRdb retains in-frame clones only, with some absent. The sample records 50,000 or so clones, 83% being singletons. Sequenced: peripheral blood. Receptors originate from a man between 35 and 55 years old with acute or convalescent COVID-19. Both conserved end residues are part of each CDR3. A D gene is named only where the DNA matches it firmly. Not every row has a clone size; where given, it reads once, few, many or a size class.

TRBD1 | TRBJ1-5 | TRBV7-2 | once | TGTGCCAGCAGCCTCAGGGGGCTCGGGCAGCCCCAGCATTTT | CASSLRGLGQPQHF
TRBD1 | TRBJ1-6 | TRBV5-5 | NA | TGTGCCAGCAGCGCTTGGACAGGGGAGAATTCACCCCTCCACTTT | CASSAWTGENSPLHF
TRBD1 | TRBJ1-2 | TRBV30 | NA | TGTGCCTGGAGAAGGGACAGGGGTTCTAACTATGGCTACACCTTC | CAWRRDRGSNYGYTF
NA | TRBJ1-2 | TRBV24-1 | NA | TGTGCCACCAGTGATTGGGAGGGAGGCGGCTACACCTTC | CATSDWEGGGYTF
NA | TRBJ2-7 | TRBV11-2 | NA | TGTGCCAGCAGCTTAACGGGAGCCTACGAGCAGTACTTC | CASSLTGAYEQYF
NA | TRBJ2-5 | TRBV24-1 | NA | TGTGCCACCAGTGGGCCCCCCGGACAGCAAGAGACCCAGTACTTC | CATSGPPGQQETQYF
NA | TRBJ1-1 | TRBV3-1/TRBV3-2 | NA | TGTGCCAGCAGCCAGTCGAGGGCCACTGAAGCTTTCTTT | CASSQSRATEAFF
TRBD2 | TRBJ2-3 | TRBV7-2 | NA | TGTGCCAGCAGCTTAGAACCCCTAGCGGGGGGGCGCAGTACGCAGTATTTT | CASSLEPLAGGRSTQYF
TRBD2 | TRBJ2-2 | TRBV5-6 | NA | TGTGCCAGCAGCTTGACTAGCGGGGGGGCCGGCACCGGGGAGCTGTTTTTT | CASSLTSGGAGTGELFF
TRBD2 | TRBJ2-3 | TRBV6-5 | NA | TGTGCCAGCGAGCGGGAGGGGGGGTATACGCAGTATTTT | CASEREGGYTQYF
NA | TRBJ1-4 | TRBV19 | NA | TGTGCCAGTAGTATAGTCAGGGAGGATGAAAAACTGTTTTTT | CASSIVREDEKLFF
NA | TRBJ2-2 | TRBV6-1 | NA | TGTGCCAGCAGTGAACGGGTATCGAACGGGGAGCTGTTTTTT | CASSERVSNGELFF
TRBD2 | TRBJ2-1 | TRBV6-1 | NA | TGTGCCAGCAGTGAAAGCCGGGGGGTCAGCTCCTACAATGAGCAGTTCTTC | CASSESRGVSSYNEQFF
NA | TRBJ1-1 | TRBV6-1 | NA | TGTGCCAGCAGTGAGTGGGGCGCGAACACTGAAGCTTTCTTT | CASSEWGANTEAFF
NA | TRBJ1-5 | TRBV9 | NA | TGTGCCAGCAGCTCTACTTGGGGGGGTCAGCCCCAGCATTTT | CASSSTWGGQPQHF
TRBD1 | TRBJ2-6 | TRBV6-5 | NA | TGTGCCAGCAGGGACAGGACCTCTGGGGCCAACGTCCTGACTTTC | CASRDRTSGANVLTF
NA | TRBJ2-3 | TRBV5-1 | NA | TGCGCCAGCAGCTTGGAAGGGGGAGATACGCAGTATTTT | CASSLEGGDTQYF